Following are 20 T cell receptor beta chains from one sample sequenced in a study of blood T cell repertoires in COVID-19. Some clones are missing from TCRdb's copy, which holds only in-frame ones; the method was immunoSEQ multiplex PCR. The sample records around 300,000 clones, around 87% being singletons. Sequencing was carried out using peripheral blood. The source is a man aged 45 to 65 with active or convalescent COVID-19.

The DNA of the CDR3 is TGTGCCAGCAGTGCTCGGGGGAGCCCCTACGAGCAGTACTTC. It translates to CASSARGSPYEQYF. The chain has TRBV9 and TRBJ2-7; TRBD2 might be the D (6 bases). This CDR3 is 14 amino acids long. V lost 5 bases and J 2 bases, leaving 14 bases between the germline ends. Germline V CDR1 and CDR2: SGDLS, YYNGEE.

CDR3 region: CASSQAQVGQAASYTIYF. In nucleotides, the CDR3 is TGCGCCAGCAGCCAAGCCCAGGTGGGACAGGCCGCAAGTTACACCATATATTTT. The chain is built from TRBV4-1 and TRBJ1-3; 8 nucleotides match TRBD1. CDR1 is MGHRA and CDR2 is YSYEKL in the germline V gene. This CDR3 is 18 amino acids long. With V trimmed by 1 base and J by 8 bases, 16 bases remained unmatched.

The chain carries TRBV6-1 and TRBJ2-1; 10 positions agree with TRBD2. This CDR3 contains 16 residues. Germline CDR1 reads MNHNS; CDR2 reads SASEGT. J was trimmed by 3 bases and V by 4 bases; bases with no gene match: 6. The CDR3 sequence: CASSGSAGGHYNEQFF. The CDR3 DNA reads as TGTGCCAGCAGTGGCTCAGCGGGGGGGCACTACAATGAGCAGTTCTTC.

CDR3 DNA: TGTGCCAGCACCCAATTGGGGCAGGGTAATTCACCCCTCCACTTT. It codes for CASTQLGQGNSPLHF. J is TRBJ1-6 and V is TRBV6-6; possible D gene TRBD1, 5 bases. Trimming pared 7 bases from V and 6 bases from J, leaving 16 bases between. Germline CDR1 and CDR2: MNHNY and SVGAGI (reference sequence). This CDR3 has 15 amino acids.

This chain links TRBV28 with TRBJ1-5, with 7 bases that match TRBD1. Per the germline V gene, CDR1 is MDHEN and CDR2 is SYDVKM. With V trimmed by 6 bases and J by 5 bases, 13 bases remained unmatched. CDR3 length: 16 amino acids. CDR3: CASRQPTGLSYQPQHF. DNA of the CDR3: TGTGCCAGCAGGCAGCCGACAGGGCTGAGCTATCAGCCCCAGCATTTT.

The chain recombines TRBV10-3 with TRBJ2-2, with TRBD1 matching 10 bases. From germline, CDR1 is ENHRY and CDR2 SYGVKD. With 0 bases clipped from V and 0 bases from J, the junction kept 7 bases outside the gene matches. The CDR3 has 19 amino acids. The CDR3 sequence: CAISESRQGASANTGELFF. CDR3 nucleotide sequence: TGTGCCATCAGTGAGTCAAGACAGGGGGCTTCCGCGAACACCGGGGAGCTGTTTTTT.

The chain uses TRBV5-1 and TRBJ2-5, with TRBD1 matching over 9 bases. This CDR3 has 15 amino acids. Germline lookup yields CDR1 SGHRS and CDR2 YFSETQ. J lost 3 bases, V lost 2 bases, and 5 bases had no gene match. CDR3 nucleotide sequence: TGCGCCAGCAGCTTAGGGGACAGGGTAGAAGAGACCCAGTACTTC. Translating it yields CASSLGDRVEETQYF.

This clone was seen a single time. The chain recombines TRBV27 with TRBJ2-3; 7 bases fit TRBD2. Germline V gene lookup returns CDR1 MNHEY and CDR2 SMNVEV (reference sequence). The CDR3 totals 17 residues. J gave up 4 bases and V 5 bases, and 15 bases lay outside the gene matches. CDR3 in amino acids: CASSILIAGQLSDTQYF. In nucleotides, the CDR3 is TGTGCCAGCAGTATACTCATAGCGGGCCAACTTTCAGATACGCAGTATTTT.

The rearrangement links TRBV7-3 to TRBJ2-1; 9 bases fit TRBD2. The CDR3 is made up of 15 amino acids. The trim removed 1 base at V and 7 bases at J, leaving 5 bases unmatched. Germline V gene sequence: CDR1 SGHTA, CDR2 FQGTGA. CDR3 nucleotides: TGTGCCAGCAGCTTAATGGCGGGAGGGATTAATGAGCAGTTCTTC. Protein sequence: CASSLMAGGINEQFF.

The chain recombines TRBV30 with TRBJ2-7, with 8 positions matching TRBD2. CDR3 length: 14 amino acids. Germline lookup yields CDR1 GTSNPN and CDR2 SVGIG (reference sequence). The V segment lost 4 bases and the J segment 3 bases; nucleotides outside the gene matches: 8. CDR3 region: CAWNKAGASYEQYF. For the CDR3, the DNA is TGTGCCTGGAACAAAGCGGGAGCTAGCTACGAGCAGTACTTC.

This chain joins TRBV3-1 (or the pseudogene TRBV3-2) and TRBJ1-1; D is ambiguous. This CDR3 spans 12 amino acids. Between the trimmed V and J ends, which lost 4 bases and 8 bases, there was a span of 11 bases. Germline V gives CDR1 LGHDT, CDR2 YNNKEL (reference sequence). The CDR3 spells CASSRRAAEAFF. The CDR3 DNA sequence: TGTGCCAGCAGCCGGAGGGCAGCCGAAGCTTTCTTT.

This chain connects TRBV30 to TRBJ2-5; 8 bases are shared with TRBD1. V shed 1 base and J 5 bases; nucleotides not matched to a gene: 9. The V gene's germline CDR1 is GTSNPN and CDR2 SVGIG (reference sequence). The CDR3 spans 15 residues. This CDR3 reads CAWSADQGAWETQYF. The CDR3 DNA follows: TGTGCCTGGAGTGCCGACCAGGGGGCCTGGGAGACCCAGTACTTC.

The V call is TRBV9, the J call TRBJ2-1, with TRBD2 matching 14 bases. Germline V lookup: CDR1 SGDLS, CDR2 YYNGEE. The CDR3 has 20 residues. With V trimmed by 2 bases and J by 0 bases, 10 bases remained unmatched. CDR3 in DNA: TGTGCCAGCAGCGTCACCTCCGGGACTAGCGGGGGTAGCTCCTACAATGAGCAGTTCTTC. As protein: CASSVTSGTSGGSSYNEQFF. The variable domain in full, with the rest retrieved from reference TRBV9 and TRBJ2-1, is DSGVTQTPKHLITATGQRVTLRCSPRSGDLSVYWYQQSLDQGLQFLIQYYNGEERAKGNILERFSAQQFPDLHSELNLSSLELGDSALYFCASSVTSGTSGGSSYNEQFFGPGTRLTVL.

The chain is built from TRBV5-6 and TRBJ2-6; 9 bases map to TRBD2. This CDR3 spans 17 amino acids. Germline CDR1 reads SGHDT; CDR2 reads YYEEEE. The V gene end was trimmed by 6 bases and the J gene end by 0 bases; junction bases not matched to a gene: 7. CDR3 bases: TGTGCCAGCACCTATCTAGCGGGGAGCTCTGGGGCCAACGTCCTGACTTTC. Translated, it gives CASTYLAGSSGANVLTF.

This clone has a single count. The chain carries TRBV6-2 or TRBV6-3 and TRBJ1-2; D may be TRBD1 (5 bases). Germline V gene data show CDR1 as MNHEY and CDR2 as SVGEGT. There are 16 residues in the CDR3. V gave up 3 bases and J gave up 3 bases, with 17 bases separating them. CDR3: CASSYWENGGDYGYTF. The CDR3 nucleotides read TGTGCCAGCAGTTATTGGGAGAACGGGGGAGACTATGGCTACACCTTC.

CDR3 residues: CASSSYGTGLLHGYTF. The CDR3 coding sequence is TGTGCCAGCAGCTCTTACGGGACAGGGTTATTACATGGCTACACCTTC. The V call is TRBV5-4, the J call TRBJ1-2, with TRBD1 identical over 9 bases. The V segment lost 3 bases and the J segment 6 bases; nucleotides outside the gene matches: 12. The V gene's germline CDR1 is SGHNT and CDR2 YYREEE (reference sequence). The CDR3 spans 16 residues.

To note about this clone: Within the sample, other DNA sequences also encode this same CDR3. This rearrangement joins TRBV2 to TRBJ1-5; 8 bases are a match to TRBD1. This CDR3 comprises 13 residues. Germline CDR1 SNHLY, CDR2 FYNNEI. Germline trimming cut 6 bases from V and 2 bases from J; bases unmatched to any gene: 0. The CDR3 spells CASRDRGNQPQHF. The CDR3, as DNA: TGTGCCAGCAGGGACAGGGGCAATCAGCCCCAGCATTTT.

This clone was observed a few times. The gene calls are TRBV28 and TRBJ2-7; the match to TRBD2 covers 9 bases. Germline V gene lookup returns CDR1 MDHEN and CDR2 SYDVKM. V lost 2 bases to trimming and J lost 7 bases; unmatched junction nucleotides: 9. The CDR3 sequence is 15 residues long. The CDR3 sequence is CASSLPGGRAAEQYF. As DNA, the CDR3 is TGTGCCAGCAGTTTACCCGGCGGGAGGGCCGCAGAGCAGTACTTC.

The chain couples TRBV27 to TRBJ1-5, with a possible D match to TRBD1 (6 bases). Trimming removed 6 bases from V and 7 bases from J, with 16 bases in between. The CDR3 sequence is 14 residues long. Germline V gives CDR1 MNHEY, CDR2 SMNVEV (reference sequence). The CDR3: CASRGVQGAQPQHF. The CDR3 coding sequence is TGTGCCAGCAGAGGCGTACAGGGTGCCCAGCCCCAGCATTTT.

V usage is TRBV29-1 and J usage is TRBJ1-1; TRBD1 is a possible D gene (6 bases). Trimming took 3 bases from V and 2 from J, leaving 16 bases between them. The CDR3 has 15 amino acids. In germline, CDR1 is SQVTM, CDR2 ANQGSEA. The CDR3 DNA follows: TGCAGCGTTGAGAGGGGGTTCAGAGGAAACACTGAAGCTTTCTTT. Translating gives CSVERGFRGNTEAFF. Complete variable domain (other parts from reference TRBV29-1 and TRBJ1-1): SAVISQKPSRDICQRGTSLTIQCQVDSQVTMMFWYRQQPGQSLTLIATANQGSEATYESGFVIDKFPISRPNLTFSTLTVSNMSPEDSSIYLCSVERGFRGNTEAFFGQGTRLTVV.